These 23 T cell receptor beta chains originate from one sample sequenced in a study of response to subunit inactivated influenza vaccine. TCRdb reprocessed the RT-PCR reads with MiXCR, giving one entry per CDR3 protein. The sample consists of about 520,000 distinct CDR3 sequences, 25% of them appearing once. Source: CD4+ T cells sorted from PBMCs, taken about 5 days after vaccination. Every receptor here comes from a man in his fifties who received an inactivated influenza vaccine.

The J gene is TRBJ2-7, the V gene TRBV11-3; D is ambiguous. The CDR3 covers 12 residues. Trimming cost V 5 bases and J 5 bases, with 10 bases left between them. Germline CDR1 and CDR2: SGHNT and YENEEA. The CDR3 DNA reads TGTGCCAGCAGCAAAGATGGAGACGAGCAGTACTTC. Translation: CASSKDGDEQYF.

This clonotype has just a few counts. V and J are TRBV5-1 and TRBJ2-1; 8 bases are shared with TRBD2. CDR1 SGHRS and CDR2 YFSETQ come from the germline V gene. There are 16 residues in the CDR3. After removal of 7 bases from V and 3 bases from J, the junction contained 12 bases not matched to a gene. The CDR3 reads CASAPGGAPRYNEQFF. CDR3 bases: TGCGCCAGCGCGCCGGGGGGGGCCCCTCGCTACAATGAGCAGTTCTTC.

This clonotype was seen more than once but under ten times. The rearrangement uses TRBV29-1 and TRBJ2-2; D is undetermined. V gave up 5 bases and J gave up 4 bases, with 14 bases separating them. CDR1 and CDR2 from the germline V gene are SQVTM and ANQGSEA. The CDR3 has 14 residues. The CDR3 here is CSVKFQAATGELFF. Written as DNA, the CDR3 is TGCAGCGTTAAGTTCCAGGCGGCCACCGGGGAGCTGTTTTTT.

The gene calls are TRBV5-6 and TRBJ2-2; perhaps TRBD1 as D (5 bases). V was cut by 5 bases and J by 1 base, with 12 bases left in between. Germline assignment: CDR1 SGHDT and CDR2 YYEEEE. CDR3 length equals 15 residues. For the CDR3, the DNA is TGTGCCAGCAGTCGTCAACAGGTGAACACCGGGGAGCTGTTTTTT. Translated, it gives CASSRQQVNTGELFF.

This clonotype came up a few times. In nucleotides, the CDR3 is TGCGCCAGCAGCTTGGGCAGGGGGTTATCAGATACGCAGTATTTT. Translation gives CASSLGRGLSDTQYF. The V and J genes are TRBV5-1 and TRBJ2-3; TRBD1 matches at 7 bases. The CDR3 has 15 amino acids. Losses at the gene ends were 0 bases for V and 4 bases for J; bases not matched to a gene: 5. Looked up from germline, CDR1 is SGHRS and CDR2 is YFSETQ.

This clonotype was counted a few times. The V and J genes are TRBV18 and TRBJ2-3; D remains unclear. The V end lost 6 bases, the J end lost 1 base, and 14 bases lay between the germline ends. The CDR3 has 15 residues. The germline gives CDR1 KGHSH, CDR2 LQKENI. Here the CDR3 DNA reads TGTGCCAGCTCGACGAACCCGGTGGGCACAGATACGCAGTATTTT. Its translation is CASSTNPVGTDTQYF.

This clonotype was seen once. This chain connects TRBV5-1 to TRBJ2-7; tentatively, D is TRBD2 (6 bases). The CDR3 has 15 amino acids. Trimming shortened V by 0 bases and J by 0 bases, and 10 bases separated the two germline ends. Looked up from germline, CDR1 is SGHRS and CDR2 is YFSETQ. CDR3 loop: CASSLGSSGSYEQYF. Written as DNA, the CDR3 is TGCGCCAGCAGCTTGGGTAGTAGCGGCTCCTACGAGCAGTACTTC.

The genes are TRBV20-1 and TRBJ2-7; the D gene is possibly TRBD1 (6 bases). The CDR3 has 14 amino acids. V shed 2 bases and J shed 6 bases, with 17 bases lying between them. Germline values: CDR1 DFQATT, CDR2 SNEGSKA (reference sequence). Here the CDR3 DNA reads TGCAGTGCTAGAACGGCGGCCCAGGGGCTCGAGCAGTACTTC. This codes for CSARTAAQGLEQYF.

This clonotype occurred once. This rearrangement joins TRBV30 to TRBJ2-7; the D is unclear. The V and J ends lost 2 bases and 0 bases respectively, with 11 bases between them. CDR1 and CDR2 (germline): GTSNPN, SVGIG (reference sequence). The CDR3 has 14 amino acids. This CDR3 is CAWSSSGPSYEQYF. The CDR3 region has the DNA TGTGCCTGGAGTTCTTCCGGACCCTCCTACGAGCAGTACTTC.

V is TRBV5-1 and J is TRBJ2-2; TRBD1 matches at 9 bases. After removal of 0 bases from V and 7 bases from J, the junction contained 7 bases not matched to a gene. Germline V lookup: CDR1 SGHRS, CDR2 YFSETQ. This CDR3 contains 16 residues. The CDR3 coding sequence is TGCGCCAGCAGCTTGGACAGGGGGCGCCCCGGCGGGGAGCTGTTTTTT. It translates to CASSLDRGRPGGELFF.

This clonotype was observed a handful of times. The CDR3 region has the DNA TGCAGTGCTCCTACAAGGACAGGGAAAAACATTCAGTACTTC. It is translated as CSAPTRTGKNIQYF. The chain joins TRBV20-1 to TRBJ2-4; TRBD1 aligns across 8 bases. Trimming at V came to 5 bases and at J to 4 bases, leaving 7 bases not matched to a gene. The CDR3 contains 14 residues. Germline V lookup: CDR1 DFQATT, CDR2 SNEGSKA (reference sequence).

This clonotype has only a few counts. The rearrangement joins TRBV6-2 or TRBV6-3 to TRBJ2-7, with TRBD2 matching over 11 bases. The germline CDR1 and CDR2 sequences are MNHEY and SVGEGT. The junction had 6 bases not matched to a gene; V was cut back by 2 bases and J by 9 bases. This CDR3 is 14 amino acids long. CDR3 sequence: CASSYATSGVLQYF. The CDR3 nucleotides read TGTGCCAGCAGTTACGCGACTAGCGGGGTTCTGCAGTACTTC.

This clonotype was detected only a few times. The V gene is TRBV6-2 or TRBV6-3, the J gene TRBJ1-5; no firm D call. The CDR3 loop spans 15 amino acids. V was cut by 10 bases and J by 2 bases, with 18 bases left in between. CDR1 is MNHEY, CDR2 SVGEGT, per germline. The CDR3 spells CATHARGWRNQPQHF. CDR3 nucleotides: TGTGCCACCCACGCAAGAGGTTGGCGCAATCAGCCCCAGCATTTT.

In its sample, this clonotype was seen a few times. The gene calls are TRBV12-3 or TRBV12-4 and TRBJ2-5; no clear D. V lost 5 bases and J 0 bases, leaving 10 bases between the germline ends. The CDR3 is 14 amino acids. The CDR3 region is CASSVNSNQETQYF. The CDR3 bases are TGTGCCAGCAGTGTGAACAGTAACCAAGAGACCCAGTACTTC.

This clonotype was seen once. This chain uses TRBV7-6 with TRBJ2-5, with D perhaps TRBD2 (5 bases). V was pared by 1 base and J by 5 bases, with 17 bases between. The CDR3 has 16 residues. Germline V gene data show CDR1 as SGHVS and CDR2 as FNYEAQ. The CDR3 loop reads CASSLGVGSSKETQYF. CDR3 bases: TGTGCCAGCAGCTTAGGTGTGGGGAGCTCTAAGGAGACCCAGTACTTC.

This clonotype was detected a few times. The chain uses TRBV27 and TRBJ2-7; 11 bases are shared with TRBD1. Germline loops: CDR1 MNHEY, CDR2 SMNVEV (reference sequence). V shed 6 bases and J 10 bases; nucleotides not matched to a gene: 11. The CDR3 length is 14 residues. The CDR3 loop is CASRGYGTGGSQYF. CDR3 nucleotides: TGTGCCAGCAGAGGTTACGGGACAGGGGGGAGTCAGTACTTC.

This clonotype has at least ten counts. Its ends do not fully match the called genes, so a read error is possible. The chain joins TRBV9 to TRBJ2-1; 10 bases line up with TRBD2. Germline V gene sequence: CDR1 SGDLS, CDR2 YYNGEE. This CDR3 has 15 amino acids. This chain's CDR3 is CASSVSGGSYNEQFF. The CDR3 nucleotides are TGCGCCAGCAGCGTTAGCGGGGGGTCCTACAATGAGCAGTTCTTC. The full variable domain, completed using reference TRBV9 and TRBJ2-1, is DSGVTQTPKHLITATGQRVTLRCSPRSGDLSVYWYQQSLDQGLQFLIQYYNGEERAKGNILERFSAQQFPDLHSELNLSSLELGDSALYFCASSVSGGSYNEQFFGPGTRLTVL.

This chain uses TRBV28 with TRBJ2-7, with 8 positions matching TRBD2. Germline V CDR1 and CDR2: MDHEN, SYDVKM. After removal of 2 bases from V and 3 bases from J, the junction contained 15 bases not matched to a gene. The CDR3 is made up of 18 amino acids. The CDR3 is CASSLHLGGGVYDYEQYF. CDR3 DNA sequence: TGTGCCAGCAGTTTACACCTCGGGGGGGGAGTGTATGACTACGAGCAGTACTTC.

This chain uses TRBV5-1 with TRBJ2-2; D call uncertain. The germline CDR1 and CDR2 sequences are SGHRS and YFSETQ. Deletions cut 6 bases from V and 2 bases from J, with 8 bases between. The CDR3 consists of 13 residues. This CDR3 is CASKGENTGELFF. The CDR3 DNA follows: TGCGCCAGCAAAGGAGAAAACACCGGGGAGCTGTTTTTT.

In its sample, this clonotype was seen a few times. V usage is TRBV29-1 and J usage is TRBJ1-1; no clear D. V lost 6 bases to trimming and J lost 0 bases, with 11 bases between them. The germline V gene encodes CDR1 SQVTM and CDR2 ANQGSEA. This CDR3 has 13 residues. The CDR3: CSVRNTMNTEAFF. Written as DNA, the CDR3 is TGCAGCGTGAGGAACACAATGAACACTGAAGCTTTCTTT.

Here the CDR3 reads CASSLGTGGQYF. The CDR3 DNA is TGCGCCAGCAGCTTGGGGACGGGCGGGCAGTACTTC. The chain has TRBV5-1 and TRBJ2-7; D not certain. V was trimmed by 0 bases and J by 9 bases, leaving 10 bases between them. The germline CDR1 and CDR2 sequences are SGHRS and YFSETQ. The CDR3 runs 12 residues.

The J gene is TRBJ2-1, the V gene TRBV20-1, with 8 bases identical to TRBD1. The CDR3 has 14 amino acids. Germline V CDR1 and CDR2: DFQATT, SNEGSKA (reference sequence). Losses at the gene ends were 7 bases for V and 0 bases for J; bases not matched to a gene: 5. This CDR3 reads CSGRGQDSYNEQFF. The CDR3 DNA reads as TGCAGTGGGAGGGGACAGGACTCCTACAATGAGCAGTTCTTC.

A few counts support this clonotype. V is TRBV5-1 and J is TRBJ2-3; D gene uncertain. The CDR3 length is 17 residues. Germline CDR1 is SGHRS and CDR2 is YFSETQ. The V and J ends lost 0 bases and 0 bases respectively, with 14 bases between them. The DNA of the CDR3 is TGCGCCAGCAGCTTGGGCCTGCGTCCTACTAGCACAGATACGCAGTATTTT. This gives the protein CASSLGLRPTSTDTQYF.